This T cell receptor (beta chain) was captured in a study of post-analysis software for immune sequencing data. Study at large: As for disease course, relapsing-remitting, secondary progressive and progressive-relapsing multiple sclerosis were all included. Points from the study as a whole: Controls significantly exceeded multiple sclerosis patients in normalized Chao1 diversity. When patients were compared with controls, about 5 TRBV segments were more frequent, TRBV5-6, TRBV5-1 and TRBV20-1 among them. Strong same-batch co-clustering of samples appeared with F measure clustering.

Unique molecular identifiers tagged the TCR beta cDNA libraries. Input amounts of roughly 0.85 to 10 million T cells were used. These gave roughly 0.5 million cDNA molecules, so each molecule approximated one T cell. One entry per CDR3 protein results from TCRdb running MiXCR on the PCR reads. The table includes hundreds of thousands of distinct CDR3 sequences, about 32% detected once. This clonotype was recorded a few times. What it binds is not known. The CDR3 is 14 residues long. The germline V gene encodes CDR1 DFQATT and CDR2 SNEGSKA (reference sequence). V gave up 1 base and J gave up 5 bases, with 15 bases separating them.

The sequenced sample was blood. This sequence was found in a girl aged 10-17 years with multiple sclerosis. V and J are TRBV20-1 and TRBJ2-7; D is uncertain. This chain's CDR3 is CSARVVSRVDEQYF. CDR3 in DNA: TGCAGTGCTAGAGTCGTTAGCCGCGTAGACGAGCAGTACTTC.